These 4 T cell receptor beta chains were all obtained from the same sample, sequenced in a study of OX40 agonist ivuxolimab in advanced cancers. Only in-frame clones appear in the TCRdb table, and some are missing; sequencing was by immunoSEQ multiplex PCR. The data show 50,000 to 65,000 clones, with 85% to 95% seen just once and 20% to 25% held by the top ten. The sample here was CD4+ or CD8+ T cells sorted from blood, taken in a trial of the OX40 agonist ivuxolimab. The source is an adult with an advanced solid tumor such as melanoma, head and neck, liver or kidney cancer.

The gene calls are TRBV4-3 and TRBJ1-1, with D tentatively TRBD1 (6 bases). Germline V lookup: CDR1 LGHNA, CDR2 YSLEER. Trimming stripped 0 bases from V and 1 base from J, with 18 bases between. This CDR3 spans 18 amino acids. The DNA for the CDR3 is TGCGCCAGCAGCCAAGATCTGGGGTCCGGGACACAGAACACTGAAGCTTTCTTT. Translation: CASSQDLGSGTQNTEAFF.

The chain carries TRBV10-3 and TRBJ2-3, with a weak D call TRBD2 (6 bases). Germline V gene sequence: CDR1 ENHRY, CDR2 SYGVKD. Trimming took 9 bases from V and 3 from J, leaving 13 bases between them. The CDR3 has 13 amino acids. The CDR3 nucleotides are TGTGCCATTAGCGGAGGGGTAACAGATACGCAGTATTTT. Translated: CAISGGVTDTQYF.

This clone was counted once. V and J are TRBV9 and TRBJ1-5; D remains unclear. V was trimmed by 0 bases and J by 2 bases, leaving 9 bases between them. Germline V gene sequence: CDR1 SGDLS, CDR2 YYNGEE. The CDR3 extends over 15 amino acids. CDR3 protein: CASSVGGAGNQPQHF. The DNA for the CDR3 is TGTGCCAGCAGCGTAGGTGGTGCGGGCAATCAGCCCCAGCATTTT.

V is TRBV6-6 and J is TRBJ2-7; D perhaps matches TRBD1 (6 bases). The V and J ends lost 5 bases and 1 base respectively, with 15 bases between them. Germline values: CDR1 MNHNY, CDR2 SVGAGI (reference sequence). The CDR3 is 15 amino acids. CDR3 coding DNA: TGTGCCAGCAGTCCGGACAGCCATAGTTCCTACGAGCAGTACTTC. It encodes CASSPDSHSSYEQYF.